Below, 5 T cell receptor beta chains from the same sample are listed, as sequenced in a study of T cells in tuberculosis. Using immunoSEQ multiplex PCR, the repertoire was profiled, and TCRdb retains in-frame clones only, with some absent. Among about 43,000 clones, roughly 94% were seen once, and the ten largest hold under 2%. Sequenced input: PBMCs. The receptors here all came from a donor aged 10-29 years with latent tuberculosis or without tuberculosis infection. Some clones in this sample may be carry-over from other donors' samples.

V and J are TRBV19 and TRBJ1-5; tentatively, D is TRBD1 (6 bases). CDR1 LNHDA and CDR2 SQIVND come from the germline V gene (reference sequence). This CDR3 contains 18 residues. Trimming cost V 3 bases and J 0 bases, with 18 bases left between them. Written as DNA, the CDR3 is TGTGCCAGTAGTATTGCACGTACACAGGGCCATAGCAATCAGCCCCAGCATTTT. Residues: CASSIARTQGHSNQPQHF.

CDR3 amino acids: CASGLGSRDWAGASETQYF. The DNA for the CDR3 is TGTGCTAGTGGTTTGGGCAGTAGGGATTGGGCGGGAGCTTCAGAGACCCAGTACTTC. The chain joins TRBV12-5 to TRBJ2-5; TRBD2 matches at 7 bases. The V segment lost 1 base and the J segment 4 bases; nucleotides outside the gene matches: 18. Germline V lookup: CDR1 LGHNT, CDR2 FRNRAP. There are 19 residues in the CDR3.

CDR3 in amino acids: CASSSRRDRAYNEQFF. The CDR3 DNA follows: TGTGCCAGCAGCTCCCGCCGGGACAGGGCCTACAATGAGCAGTTCTTC. J is TRBJ2-1 and V is TRBV11-2; 9 bases agree with TRBD1. This CDR3 has 16 residues. With V trimmed by 4 bases and J by 2 bases, 6 bases remained unmatched. CDR1 and CDR2 (germline): SGHAT, FQNNGV.

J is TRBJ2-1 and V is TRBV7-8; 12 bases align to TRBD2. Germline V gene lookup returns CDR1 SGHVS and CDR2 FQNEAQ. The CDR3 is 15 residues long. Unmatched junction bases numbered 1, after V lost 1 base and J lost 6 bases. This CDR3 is CASSLGLAGVNEQFF. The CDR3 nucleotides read TGTGCCAGCAGCTTAGGACTAGCGGGAGTCAATGAGCAGTTCTTC.

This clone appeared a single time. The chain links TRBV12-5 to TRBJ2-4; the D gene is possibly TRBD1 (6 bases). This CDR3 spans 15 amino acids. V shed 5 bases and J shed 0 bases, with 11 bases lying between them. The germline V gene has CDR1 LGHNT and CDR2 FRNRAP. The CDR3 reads CASGPGHLAKNIQYF. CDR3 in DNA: TGTGCTAGTGGTCCGGGACATTTAGCCAAAAACATTCAGTACTTC.